The 3 T cell receptor beta chains given below trace back to one sample, sequenced in a study of TIL therapy for anti-PD-1-resistant metastatic lung cancer. This was the immunoSEQ v3 assay. Measured with immunoSEQ multiplex PCR; TCRdb has only the in-frame clones, and not every one. The sample lists thousands of clones; roughly 67% were seen once. Stated time point: pre-treatment sample, taken before nivolumab and TIL therapy. Tumor tissue came from excised metastases, mostly pleural nodules or supraclavicular lymph nodes. Here the sequenced sample was tumor tissue, taken at baseline. Receptor source: a person aged 25 to 85 with non-small cell lung cancer.

This clone has just a few counts. J is TRBJ2-7 and V is TRBV30, with a weak D call TRBD2 (5 bases). CDR3 length: 11 residues. Trimming cost V 4 bases and J 4 bases, with 8 bases left between them. Germline V gives CDR1 GTSNPN, CDR2 SVGIG (reference sequence). DNA for the CDR3: TGTGCCTGGACCCGGGAATACGAGCAGTACTTC. Translated, it gives CAWTREYEQYF.

The genes are TRBV10-1 and TRBJ2-2; the D is unclear. CDR1 is WNHNN, CDR2 SYGVQD, per germline (reference sequence). The CDR3 spans 15 residues. V was cut by 0 bases and J by 1 base, with 6 bases left in between. Here the CDR3 reads CASSESKWNTGELFF. In DNA form, the CDR3 reads TGCGCCAGCAGTGAGTCTAAGTGGAACACCGGGGAGCTGTTTTTT.

This clone was seen only a few times. The chain links TRBV18 to TRBJ1-5; no reliable D call. This CDR3 has 13 amino acids. Germline CDR1 is KGHSH and CDR2 is LQKENI. The ends were cut back, 2 bases at V and 6 bases at J, with 8 bases in the middle. Written as DNA, the CDR3 is TGTGCCAGCTCACCAGGGGTGACTCAGCCCCAGCATTTT. It yields the protein CASSPGVTQPQHF.